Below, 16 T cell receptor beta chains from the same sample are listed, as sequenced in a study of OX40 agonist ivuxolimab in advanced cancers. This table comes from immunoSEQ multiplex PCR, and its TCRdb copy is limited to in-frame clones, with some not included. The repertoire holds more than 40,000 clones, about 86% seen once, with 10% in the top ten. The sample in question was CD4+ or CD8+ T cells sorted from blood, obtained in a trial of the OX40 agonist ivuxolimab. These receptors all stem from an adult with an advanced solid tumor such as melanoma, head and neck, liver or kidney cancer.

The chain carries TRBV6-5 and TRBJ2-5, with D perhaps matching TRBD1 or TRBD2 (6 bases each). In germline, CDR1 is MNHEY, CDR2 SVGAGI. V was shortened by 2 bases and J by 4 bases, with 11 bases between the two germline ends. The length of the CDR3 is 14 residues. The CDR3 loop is CASSYRGALETQYF. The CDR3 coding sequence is TGTGCCAGCAGTTACAGGGGGGCTTTAGAGACCCAGTACTTC.

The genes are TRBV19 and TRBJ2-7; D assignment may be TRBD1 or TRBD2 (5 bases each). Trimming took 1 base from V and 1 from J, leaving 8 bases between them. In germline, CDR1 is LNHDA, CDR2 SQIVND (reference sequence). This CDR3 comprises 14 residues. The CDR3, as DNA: TGTGCCAGTAGTATAGGTGGGGGTTCCTACGAGCAGTACTTC. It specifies CASSIGGGSYEQYF.

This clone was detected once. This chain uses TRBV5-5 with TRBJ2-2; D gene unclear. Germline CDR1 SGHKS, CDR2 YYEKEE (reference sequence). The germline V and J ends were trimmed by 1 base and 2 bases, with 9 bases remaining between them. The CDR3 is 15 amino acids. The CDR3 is CASSLRSGNTGELFF. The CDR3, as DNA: TGTGCCAGCAGCTTGAGATCCGGTAACACCGGGGAGCTGTTTTTT.

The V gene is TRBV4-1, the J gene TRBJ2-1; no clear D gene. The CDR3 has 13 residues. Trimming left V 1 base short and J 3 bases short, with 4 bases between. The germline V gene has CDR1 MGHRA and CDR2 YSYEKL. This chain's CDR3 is CASSQASYNEQFF. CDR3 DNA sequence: TGCGCCAGCAGCCAAGCTAGCTACAATGAGCAGTTCTTC.

The CDR3, as DNA: TGTGCCAGCAGTCTACCTACGGGACTAGAAACCTATGAGCAGTTCTTC. Translation: CASSLPTGLETYEQFF. V usage is TRBV7-2 and J usage is TRBJ2-1; 8 bases align to TRBD2. Trimming took 6 bases from V and 8 from J; bases not matched to a gene: 15. The CDR3 consists of 16 residues. CDR1 and CDR2 (germline): SGHTA, FQGNSA.

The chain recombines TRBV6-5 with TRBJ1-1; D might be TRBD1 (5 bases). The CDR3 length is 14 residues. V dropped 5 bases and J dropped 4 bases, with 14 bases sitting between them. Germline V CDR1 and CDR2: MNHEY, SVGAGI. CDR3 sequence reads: CASSLGGLSTEAFF. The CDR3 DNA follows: TGTGCCAGCAGTCTTGGGGGTTTGAGCACTGAAGCTTTCTTT.

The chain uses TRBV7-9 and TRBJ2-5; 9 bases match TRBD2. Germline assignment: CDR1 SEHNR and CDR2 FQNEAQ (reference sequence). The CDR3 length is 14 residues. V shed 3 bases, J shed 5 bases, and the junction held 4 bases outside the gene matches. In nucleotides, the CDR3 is TGTGCCAGCAGCTTTGGGACTAGCTGGGAGACCCAGTACTTC. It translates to CASSFGTSWETQYF.

This chain's CDR3 is CASSLDRTAGETQYF. As DNA, the CDR3 is TGTGCCAGCAGCTTAGACCGGACAGCAGGAGAGACCCAGTACTTC. The rearrangement uses TRBV13 and TRBJ2-5; D may be TRBD1 (6 bases). This CDR3 is built from 15 residues. V lost 1 base and J lost 4, with 13 bases in between. Germline V CDR1 and CDR2: PRHDT, FYEKMQ (reference sequence). Looking up the rest from reference TRBV13 and TRBJ2-5 gives the full variable domain: AAGVIQSPRHLIKEKRETATLKCYPIPRHDTVYWYQQGPGQDPQFLISFYEKMQSDKGSIPDRFSAQQFSDYHSELNMSSLELGDSALYFCASSLDRTAGETQYFGPGTRLLVL.

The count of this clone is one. The chain's CDR3 is CASSISNTGRTGELFF. In nucleotides, the CDR3 is TGTGCCAGCAGCATATCGAACACAGGGAGGACCGGGGAGCTGTTTTTT. This chain links TRBV5-4 with TRBJ2-2; D may be TRBD1 or TRBD2 (6 bases each). CDR3 length: 16 residues. CDR1 is SGHNT and CDR2 is YYREEE in the germline V gene (reference sequence). Trimming removed 4 bases at V and 5 bases at J, with 18 bases between.

The DNA for the CDR3 is TGCGCCAGCAGCCCCGAGGGGGGGGGTACCCTCCACGAGCAGTACTTC. This translates into CASSPEGGGTLHEQYF. This chain links TRBV4-3 with TRBJ2-7; D might be TRBD2 (7 bases). Germline assignment: CDR1 LGHNA and CDR2 YSLEER. V gave up 4 bases and J gave up 5 bases, with 21 bases separating them. The CDR3 sequence is 16 residues long.

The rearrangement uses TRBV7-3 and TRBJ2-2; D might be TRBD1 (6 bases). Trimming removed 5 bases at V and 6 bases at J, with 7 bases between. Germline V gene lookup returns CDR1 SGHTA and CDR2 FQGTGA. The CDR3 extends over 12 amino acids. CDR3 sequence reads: CASSPGAGELFF. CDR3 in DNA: TGTGCCAGCAGCCCAGGGGCCGGGGAGCTGTTTTTT.

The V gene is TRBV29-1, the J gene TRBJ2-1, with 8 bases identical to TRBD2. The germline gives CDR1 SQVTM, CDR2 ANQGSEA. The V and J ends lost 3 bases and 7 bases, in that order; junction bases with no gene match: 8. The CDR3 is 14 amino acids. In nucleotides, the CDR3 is TGCAGCGTTGAGGGTAGCGGGAAAGGGAATGAGCAGTTCTTC. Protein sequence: CSVEGSGKGNEQFF.

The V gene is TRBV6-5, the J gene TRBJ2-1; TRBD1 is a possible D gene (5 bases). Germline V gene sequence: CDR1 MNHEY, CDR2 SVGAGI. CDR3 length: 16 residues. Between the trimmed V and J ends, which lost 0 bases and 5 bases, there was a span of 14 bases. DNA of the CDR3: TGTGCCAGCAGTTACTCGACGGGCAGGGTGCACAATGAGCAGTTCTTC. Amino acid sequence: CASSYSTGRVHNEQFF.

CDR3 coding DNA: TGTGCCAGCAGCTTTTACGGAGAGAACACCGGGGAGCTGTTTTTT. As protein: CASSFYGENTGELFF. The V gene is TRBV11-3, the J gene TRBJ2-2; D gene uncertain. CDR1 is SGHNT and CDR2 is YENEEA in the germline V gene. V was cut by 3 bases and J by 1 base, with 9 bases left in between. The CDR3 runs 15 residues.

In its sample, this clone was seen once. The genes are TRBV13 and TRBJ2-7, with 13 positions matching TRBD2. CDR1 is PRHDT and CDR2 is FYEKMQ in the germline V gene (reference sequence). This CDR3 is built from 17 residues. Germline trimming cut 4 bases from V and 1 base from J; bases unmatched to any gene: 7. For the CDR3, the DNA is TGTGCCAGCAGCTCTCGGACTAGCGGGGGTCCTTCCTACGAGCAGTACTTC. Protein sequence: CASSSRTSGGPSYEQYF. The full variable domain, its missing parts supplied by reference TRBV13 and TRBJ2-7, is AAGVIQSPRHLIKEKRETATLKCYPIPRHDTVYWYQQGPGQDPQFLISFYEKMQSDKGSIPDRFSAQQFSDYHSELNMSSLELGDSALYFCASSSRTSGGPSYEQYFGPGTRLTVT.

CDR3 in DNA: TGTGCCAGCAGCTTTTATGGGGGGCCCTACGAGCAGTACTTC. The encoded protein is CASSFYGGPYEQYF. The rearrangement links TRBV5-5 to TRBJ2-7; D is tentatively TRBD1 or TRBD2 (6 bases each). Germline assignment: CDR1 SGHKS and CDR2 YYEKEE (reference sequence). The CDR3 is 14 amino acids. Between the trimmed V and J ends, which lost 2 bases and 2 bases, there was a span of 11 bases.